This T cell receptor (beta chain) was obtained from a study of blood T cell repertoires in COVID-19 (TCRdb year 2020). Broadly, across the study: Samples covering the acute and convalescent phases of COVID-19 were provided by collaborators in the United States, Italy and Spain. The prospective study material was composed of cDNA or gDNA derived from T cells, B-cell-depleted T cells, or PBMCs. Subjects who had been exposed to COVID-19, were actively infected with it, or had recovered from it provided the deeply sampled blood TCRbeta repertoires that made up the dataset. The repertoires were released in a freely available public database meant as a resource for research on the immune response to SARS-CoV-2. The samples were drawn from the first 160 participants of the ongoing ImmuneRACE study and from under 1,500 subjects provided by 6 global collaborators. Sample metadata almost always included a de-identified subject ID, COVID-19 status, age in years and sex. Where available, HLA class I and class II types were taken from metadata supplied by the sample provider and were not determined by assay-based typing. What the authors observed across the whole study: How much clinical and demographic metadata was included differed by source and by participant, and the metadata was provided uncurated.

CDR1 SNHLY and CDR2 FYNNEI are derived from the germline V gene. From cysteine to phenylalanine, the CDR3 is 15 amino acids long. Of all the DNA, just the CDR3 is kept, 45 bases in frame from base 1. Clipping removes 6 bases from V and 7 bases from J, with 12 as the unmatched junction base count. About this clone: Its antigen is unknown. Per-base quality was not reported, and no clone a single base away is much larger than it.

One collaborating source in Seattle enrolled patients during active infection and followed them longitudinally through the course of disease. Collaborating institutions collected whole blood in K2EDTA tubes following their own protocols. Collaborator samples were shipped for TCRbeta analysis as frozen whole blood, isolated PBMCs, or DNA extracted from either sample type. The immunoSEQ Assay, a bias-controlled multiplex PCR, was used to amplify TCRbeta CDR3 regions from genomic DNA. The authors processed their data as follows. The number of nucleated cells in each sample was estimated from the amplification of reference gene primers within the assay. Sequence reads were collapsed and filtered to measure the absolute abundance of every unique TCRbeta CDR3 rearrangement. For each sample, productive Simpson clonality was calculated by taking the square root of Simpson's diversity index across productive rearrangements. TCRdb re-hosts the immuneACCESS table, in-frame sequences only. Its copies lack some clones; in the studies checked, an unresolved V gene accounts for under half of them, and the cause for the rest is not known. That table is the source of V, J and clone size, and D and trimming were worked out from the DNA. This sample is represented by about 170,000 clones; 86% of them were singletons. The top ten clonotypes cover roughly 11% of the sample.

The receptor chain draws on TRBV2 and TRBJ2-1, and TRBD2 matches 7 of the central bases. The receptor was derived from a woman aged 55-69 years with COVID-19, enrolled during active disease. The sequenced sample was peripheral blood. The sequenced DNA: TGTGCCAGCAGGAGGGAGGGAGGCCAAGGGAATGAGCAGTTCTTC. This is translated as CASRREGGQGNEQFF.